This T cell receptor (beta chain) was identified in a study of blood T cell repertoires in COVID-19. About the study: PBMCs, B-cell-depleted T cells, or T cells were the source of the cDNA or gDNA that made up the material.

Clones were read by immunoSEQ multiplex PCR, and TCRdb kept only the in-frame ones, dropping some. The sample yields over 200,000 clones, 70% to 90% seen once. In germline, CDR1 is SGHDT, CDR2 YYEEEE. This CDR3 has 17 residues. V lost 4 bases to trimming and J lost 0 bases; unmatched junction nucleotides: 12. Material for sequencing was peripheral blood. The sequence came from a woman aged 30 to 39 with acute or convalescent COVID-19. The chain combines TRBV5-6 with TRBJ1-2; TRBD1 agrees at 7 bases. The chain's CDR3 is CASSRELQGNANYGYTF. The CDR3, as DNA: TGTGCCAGCAGCCGGGAATTACAGGGGAATGCTAACTATGGCTACACCTTC.